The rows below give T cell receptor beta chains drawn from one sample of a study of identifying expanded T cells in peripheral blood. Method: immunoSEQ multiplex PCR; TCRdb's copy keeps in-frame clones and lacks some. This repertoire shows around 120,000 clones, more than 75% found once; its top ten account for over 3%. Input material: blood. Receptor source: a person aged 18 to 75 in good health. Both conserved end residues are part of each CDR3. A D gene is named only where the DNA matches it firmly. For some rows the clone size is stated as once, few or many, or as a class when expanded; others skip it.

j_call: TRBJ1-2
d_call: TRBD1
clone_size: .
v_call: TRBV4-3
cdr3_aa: CASSQASTGAYGYTF
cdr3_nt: TGCGCCAGCAGCCAAGCGTCTACAGGGGCCTATGGCTACACCTTC

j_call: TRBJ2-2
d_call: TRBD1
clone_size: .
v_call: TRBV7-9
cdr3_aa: CASSPRDRVPGELFF
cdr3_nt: TGTGCCAGCAGCCCCCGGGACAGGGTTCCCGGGGAGCTGTTTTTT

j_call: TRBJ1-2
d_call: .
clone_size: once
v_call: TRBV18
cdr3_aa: CASSPGQIYGYTF
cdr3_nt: TGTGCCAGCTCACCAGGGCAGATCTATGGCTACACCTTC

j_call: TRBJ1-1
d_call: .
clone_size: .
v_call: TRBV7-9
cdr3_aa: CASSLLTDTEAFF
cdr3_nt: TGTGCCAGCAGCTTACTAACTGACACTGAAGCTTTCTTT

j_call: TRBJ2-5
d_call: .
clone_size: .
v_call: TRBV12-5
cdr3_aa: CASGLGRKETQYF
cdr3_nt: TGTGCTAGTGGTTTGGGCAGAAAAGAGACCCAGTACTTC

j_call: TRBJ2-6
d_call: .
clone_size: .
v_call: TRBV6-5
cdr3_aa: CASSGLTGANVLTF
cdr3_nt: TGTGCCAGCAGCGGCCTGACTGGGGCCAACGTCCTGACTTTC

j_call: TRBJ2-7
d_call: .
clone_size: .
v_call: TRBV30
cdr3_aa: CAWSQLGGTYEQYF
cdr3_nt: TGTGCCTGGAGTCAACTGGGGGGCACCTACGAGCAGTACTTC

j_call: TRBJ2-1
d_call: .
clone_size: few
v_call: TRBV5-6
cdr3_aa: CASSPPRGRVKNEQFF
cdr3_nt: TGTGCCAGCAGCCCACCCCGGGGCAGGGTCAAGAATGAGCAGTTCTTC

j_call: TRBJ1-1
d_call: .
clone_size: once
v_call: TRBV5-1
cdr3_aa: CASSLERGGTEAFF
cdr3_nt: TGCGCCAGCAGCTTGGAAAGGGGGGGCACTGAAGCTTTCTTT

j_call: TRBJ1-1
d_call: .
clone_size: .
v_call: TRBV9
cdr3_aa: CASSSSDGGLEAFF
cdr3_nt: TGTGCCAGCAGCTCTTCGGACGGAGGCCTCGAAGCTTTCTTT

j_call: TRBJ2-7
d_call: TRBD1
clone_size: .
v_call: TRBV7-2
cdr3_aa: CASSLTGSPSYEQYF
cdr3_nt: TGTGCCAGCAGCTTGACAGGGTCCCCCTCCTACGAGCAGTACTTC

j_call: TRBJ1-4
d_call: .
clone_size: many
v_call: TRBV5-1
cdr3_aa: CASSLVAGDEKLFF
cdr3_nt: TGCGCCAGCAGCTTAGTGGCAGGGGATGAAAAACTGTTTTTT

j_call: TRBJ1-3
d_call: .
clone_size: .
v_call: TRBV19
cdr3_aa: CASSPYRTGNTIYF
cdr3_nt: TGTGCCAGTAGTCCATACAGGACTGGAAACACCATATATTTT

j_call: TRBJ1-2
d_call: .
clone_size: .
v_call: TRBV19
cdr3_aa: CASSPIAPTGHGYGYTF
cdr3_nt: TGTGCCAGTAGCCCTATTGCCCCGACGGGGCATGGCTATGGCTACACCTTC

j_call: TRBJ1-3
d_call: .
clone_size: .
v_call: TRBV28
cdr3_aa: CASSSHSRYTIYF
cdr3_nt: TGTGCCAGCAGTTCTCACAGCCGGTACACCATATATTTT

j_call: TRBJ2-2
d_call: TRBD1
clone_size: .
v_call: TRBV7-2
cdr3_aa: CASSGIVGRGRGRDRELFF
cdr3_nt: TGTGCCAGCAGCGGAATAGTCGGCCGGGGCAGGGGGCGCGATAGGGAGCTGTTTTTT

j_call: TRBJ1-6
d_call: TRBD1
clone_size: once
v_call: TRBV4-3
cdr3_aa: CASSHTVGQGEQSPLHF
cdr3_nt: TGCGCCAGCAGCCATACAGTAGGACAGGGGGAACAGTCACCCCTCCACTTT

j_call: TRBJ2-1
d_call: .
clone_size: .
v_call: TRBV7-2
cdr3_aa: CASSPSPLARATLNEQFF
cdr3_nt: TGTGCCAGCAGCCCCAGCCCACTAGCACGGGCGACGCTAAATGAGCAGTTCTTC

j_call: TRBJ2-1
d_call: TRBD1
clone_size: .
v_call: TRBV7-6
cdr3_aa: CASSLDTGGAYEQFF
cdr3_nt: TGTGCCAGCAGCTTAGATACAGGGGGCGCGTATGAGCAGTTCTTC

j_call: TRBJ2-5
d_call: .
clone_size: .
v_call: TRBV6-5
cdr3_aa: CASSFRDIQETQYF
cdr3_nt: TGTGCCAGCAGTTTCCGGGACATCCAAGAGACCCAGTACTTC

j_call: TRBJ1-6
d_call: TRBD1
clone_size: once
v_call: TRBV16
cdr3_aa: CASSRRPGQSNSPLHF
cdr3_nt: TGTGCCAGCAGCCGACGACCGGGACAGAGTAATTCACCCCTCCACTTT

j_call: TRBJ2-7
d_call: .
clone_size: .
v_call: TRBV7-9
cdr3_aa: CASSLTGSGSEQYF
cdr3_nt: TGTGCCAGCAGCTTAACAGGGTCGGGGTCAGAGCAGTACTTC

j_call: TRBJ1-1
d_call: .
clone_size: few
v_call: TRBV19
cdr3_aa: CASSRSGSTEAFF
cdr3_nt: TGTGCCAGTAGTAGGTCGGGCAGCACTGAAGCTTTCTTT

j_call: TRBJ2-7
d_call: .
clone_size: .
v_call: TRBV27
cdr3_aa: CASSRGGYSYEQYF
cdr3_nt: TGTGCCAGCAGCCGGGGAGGTTACTCCTACGAGCAGTACTTC

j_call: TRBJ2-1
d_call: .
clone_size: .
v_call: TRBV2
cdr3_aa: CASSENTFPGNEQFF
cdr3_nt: TGTGCCAGCAGTGAAAACACATTCCCGGGGAATGAGCAGTTCTTC

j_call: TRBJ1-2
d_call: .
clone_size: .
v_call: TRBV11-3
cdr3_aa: CASTETGQNGYTF
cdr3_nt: TGTGCCAGCACCGAGACGGGGCAGAATGGCTACACCTTC